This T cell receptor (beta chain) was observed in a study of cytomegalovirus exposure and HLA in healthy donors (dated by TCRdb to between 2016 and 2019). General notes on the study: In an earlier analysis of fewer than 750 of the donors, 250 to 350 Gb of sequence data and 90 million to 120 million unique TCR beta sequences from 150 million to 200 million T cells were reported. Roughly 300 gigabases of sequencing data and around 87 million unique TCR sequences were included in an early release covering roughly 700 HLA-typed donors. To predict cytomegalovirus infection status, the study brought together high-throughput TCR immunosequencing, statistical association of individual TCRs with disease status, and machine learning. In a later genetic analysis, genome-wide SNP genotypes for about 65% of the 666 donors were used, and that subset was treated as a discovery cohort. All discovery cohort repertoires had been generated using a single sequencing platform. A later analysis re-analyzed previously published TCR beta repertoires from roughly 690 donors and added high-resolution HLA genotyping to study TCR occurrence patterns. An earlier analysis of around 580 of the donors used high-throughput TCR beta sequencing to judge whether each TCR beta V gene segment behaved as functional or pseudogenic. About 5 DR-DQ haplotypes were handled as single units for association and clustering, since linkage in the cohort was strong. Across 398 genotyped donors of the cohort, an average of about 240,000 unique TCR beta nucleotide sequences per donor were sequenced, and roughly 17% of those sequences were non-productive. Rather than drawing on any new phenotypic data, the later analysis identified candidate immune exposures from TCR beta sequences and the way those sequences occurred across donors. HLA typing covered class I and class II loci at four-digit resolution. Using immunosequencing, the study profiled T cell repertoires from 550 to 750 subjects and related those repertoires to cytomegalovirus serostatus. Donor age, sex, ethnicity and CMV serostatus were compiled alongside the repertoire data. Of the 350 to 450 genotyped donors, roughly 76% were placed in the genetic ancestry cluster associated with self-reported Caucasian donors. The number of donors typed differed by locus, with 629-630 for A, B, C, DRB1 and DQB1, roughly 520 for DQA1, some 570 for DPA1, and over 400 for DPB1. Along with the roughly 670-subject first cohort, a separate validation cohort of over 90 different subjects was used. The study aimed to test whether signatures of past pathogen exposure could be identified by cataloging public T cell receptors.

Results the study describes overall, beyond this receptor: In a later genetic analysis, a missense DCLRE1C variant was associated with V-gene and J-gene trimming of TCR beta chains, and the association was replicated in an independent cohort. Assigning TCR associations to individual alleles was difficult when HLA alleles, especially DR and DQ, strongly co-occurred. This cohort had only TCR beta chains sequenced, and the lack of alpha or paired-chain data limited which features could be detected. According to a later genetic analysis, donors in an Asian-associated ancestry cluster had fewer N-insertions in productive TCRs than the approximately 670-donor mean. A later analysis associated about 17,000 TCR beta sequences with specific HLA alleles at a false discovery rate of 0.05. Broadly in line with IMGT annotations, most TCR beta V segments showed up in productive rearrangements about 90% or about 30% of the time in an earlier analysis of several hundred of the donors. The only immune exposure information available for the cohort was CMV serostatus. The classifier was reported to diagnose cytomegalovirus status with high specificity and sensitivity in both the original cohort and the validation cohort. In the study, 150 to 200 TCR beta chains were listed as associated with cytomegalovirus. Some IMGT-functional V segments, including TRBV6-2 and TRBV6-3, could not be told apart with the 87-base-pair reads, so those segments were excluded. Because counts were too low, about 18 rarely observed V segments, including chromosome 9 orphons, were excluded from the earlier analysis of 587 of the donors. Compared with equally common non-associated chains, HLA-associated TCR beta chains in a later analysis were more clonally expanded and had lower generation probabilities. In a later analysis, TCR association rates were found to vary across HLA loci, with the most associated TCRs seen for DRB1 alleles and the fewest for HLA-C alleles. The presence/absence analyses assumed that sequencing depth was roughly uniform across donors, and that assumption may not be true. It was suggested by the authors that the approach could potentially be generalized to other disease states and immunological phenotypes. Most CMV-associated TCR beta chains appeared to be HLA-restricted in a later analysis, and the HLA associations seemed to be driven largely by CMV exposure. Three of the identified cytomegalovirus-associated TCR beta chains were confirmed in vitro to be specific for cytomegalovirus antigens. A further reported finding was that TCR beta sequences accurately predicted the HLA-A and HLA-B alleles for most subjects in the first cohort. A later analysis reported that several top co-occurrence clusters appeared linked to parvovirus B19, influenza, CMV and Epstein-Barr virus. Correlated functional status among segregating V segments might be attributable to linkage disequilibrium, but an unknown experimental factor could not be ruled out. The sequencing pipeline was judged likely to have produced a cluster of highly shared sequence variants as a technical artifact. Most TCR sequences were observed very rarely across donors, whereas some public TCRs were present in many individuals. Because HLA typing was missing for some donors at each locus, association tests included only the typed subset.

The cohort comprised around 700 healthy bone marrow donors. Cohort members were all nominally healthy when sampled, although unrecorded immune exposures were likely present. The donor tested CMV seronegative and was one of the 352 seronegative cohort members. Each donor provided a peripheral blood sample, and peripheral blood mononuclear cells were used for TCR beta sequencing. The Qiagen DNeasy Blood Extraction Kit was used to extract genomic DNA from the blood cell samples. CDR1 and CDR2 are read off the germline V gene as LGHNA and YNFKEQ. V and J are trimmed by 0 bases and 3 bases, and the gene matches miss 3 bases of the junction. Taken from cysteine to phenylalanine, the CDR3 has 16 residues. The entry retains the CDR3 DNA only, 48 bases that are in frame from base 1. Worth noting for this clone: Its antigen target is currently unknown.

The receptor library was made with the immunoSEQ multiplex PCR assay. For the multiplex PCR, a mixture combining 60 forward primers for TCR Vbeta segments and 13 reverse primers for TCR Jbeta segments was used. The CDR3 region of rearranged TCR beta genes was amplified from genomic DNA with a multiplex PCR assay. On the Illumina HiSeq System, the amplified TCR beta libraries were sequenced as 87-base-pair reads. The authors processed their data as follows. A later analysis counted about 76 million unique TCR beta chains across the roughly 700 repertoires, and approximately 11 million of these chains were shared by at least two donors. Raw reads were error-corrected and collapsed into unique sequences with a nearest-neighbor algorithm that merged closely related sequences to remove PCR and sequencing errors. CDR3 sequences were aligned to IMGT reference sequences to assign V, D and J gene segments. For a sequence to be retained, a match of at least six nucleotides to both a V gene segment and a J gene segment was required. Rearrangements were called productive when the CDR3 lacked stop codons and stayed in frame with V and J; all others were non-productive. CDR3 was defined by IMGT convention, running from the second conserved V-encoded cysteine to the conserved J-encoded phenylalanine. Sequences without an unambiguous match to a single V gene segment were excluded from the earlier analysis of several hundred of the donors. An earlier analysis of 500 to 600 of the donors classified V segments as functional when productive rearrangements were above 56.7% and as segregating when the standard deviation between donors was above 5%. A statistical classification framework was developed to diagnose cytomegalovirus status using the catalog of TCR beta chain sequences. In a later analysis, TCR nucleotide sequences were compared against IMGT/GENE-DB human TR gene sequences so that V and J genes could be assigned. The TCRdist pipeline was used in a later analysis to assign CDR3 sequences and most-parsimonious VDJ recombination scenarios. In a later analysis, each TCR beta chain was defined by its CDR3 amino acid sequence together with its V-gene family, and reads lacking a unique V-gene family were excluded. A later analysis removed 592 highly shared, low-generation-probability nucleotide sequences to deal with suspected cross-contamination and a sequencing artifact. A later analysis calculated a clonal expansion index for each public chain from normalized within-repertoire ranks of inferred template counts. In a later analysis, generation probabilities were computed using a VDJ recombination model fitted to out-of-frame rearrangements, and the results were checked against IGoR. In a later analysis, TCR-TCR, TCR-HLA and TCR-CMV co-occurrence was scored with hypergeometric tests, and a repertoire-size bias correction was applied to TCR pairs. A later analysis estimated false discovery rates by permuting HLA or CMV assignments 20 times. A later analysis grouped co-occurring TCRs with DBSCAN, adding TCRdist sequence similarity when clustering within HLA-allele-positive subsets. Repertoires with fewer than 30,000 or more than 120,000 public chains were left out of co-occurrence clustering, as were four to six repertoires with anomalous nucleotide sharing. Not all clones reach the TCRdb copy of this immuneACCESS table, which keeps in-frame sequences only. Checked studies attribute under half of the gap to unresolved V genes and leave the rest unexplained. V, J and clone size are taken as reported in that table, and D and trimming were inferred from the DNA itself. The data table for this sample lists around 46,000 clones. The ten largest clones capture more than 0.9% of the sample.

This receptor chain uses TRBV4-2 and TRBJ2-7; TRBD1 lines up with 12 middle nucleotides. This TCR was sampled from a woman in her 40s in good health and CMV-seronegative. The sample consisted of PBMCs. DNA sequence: TGTGCCAGCAGCCAAGAGGGACAGGGGGCGATCTACGAGCAGTACTTC. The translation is CASSQEGQGAIYEQYF.